These 23 T cell receptor beta chains came from one sample sequenced in a study of CD8 T cells in Susac syndrome (dated by TCRdb to between 2019 and 2020). Library creation used the immunoSEQ multiplex PCR assay. RNA was extracted with the RNeasy kit and roughly 0.45 to 1 ug was reverse transcribed using random hexamers. TCRdb ran its own pipeline on the public reads, namely fastp trimming at Q25 and MiXCR clone calling, and kept in-frame beta chains. CDR3 protein sequences are deduplicated, and each keeps its most common genes and DNA. The sample table holds approximately 79,000 distinct CDR3 sequences, of which 93% were seen once. The ten largest clonotypes hold around 0.45% of the sample. The sample consisted of CD8+ T cells from PBMCs. Every receptor here comes from a human donor with Susac syndrome.

The J gene is TRBJ1-5, the V gene TRBV10-3; 7 positions match TRBD1. V shed 10 bases and J 3 bases; nucleotides not matched to a gene: 6. CDR1 and CDR2 (germline): ENHRY, SYGVKD. The CDR3 has 13 amino acids. The CDR3 nucleotides read TGTGCCAGCGGGACAGCTTCCAATCAGCCCCAGCATTTT. Protein sequence: CASGTASNQPQHF.

This chain connects TRBV20-1 to TRBJ1-1, with D perhaps TRBD1 (6 bases). The V end lost 2 bases, the J end lost 5 bases, and 18 bases lay between the germline ends. Germline V gene sequence: CDR1 DFQATT, CDR2 SNEGSKA (reference sequence). This CDR3 is 15 amino acids long. This chain's CDR3 is CSARPNGGARTEAFF. CDR3 in DNA: TGCAGTGCTAGACCAAACGGGGGCGCGCGGACTGAAGCTTTCTTT.

This chain connects TRBV2 to TRBJ2-3; 8 nucleotides agree with TRBD2. Germline CDR1 is SNHLY and CDR2 is FYNNEI. The ends lost 5 bases at V and 2 bases at J; junction bases unmatched: 6. The CDR3 has 15 amino acids. The CDR3 protein is CASSRLAFATDTQYF. CDR3 in DNA: TGTGCCAGCAGTCGACTAGCGTTTGCCACAGATACGCAGTATTTT.

The V and J genes are TRBV4-3 and TRBJ1-2; D possibly corresponds to TRBD1 (6 bases). V gave up 1 base and J gave up 8 bases, with 17 bases separating them. The CDR3 extends over 15 amino acids. CDR1 is LGHNA, CDR2 YSLEER, per germline. The CDR3 reads CASSQVGAPRNGYTF. As DNA, the CDR3 is TGCGCCAGCAGCCAAGTGGGGGCACCTAGGAACGGCTACACCTTC.

The chain combines TRBV5-4 with TRBJ1-2; 12 positions agree with TRBD1. CDR1 is SGHNT and CDR2 is YYREEE in the germline V gene (reference sequence). V lost 5 bases to trimming and J lost 4 bases; unmatched junction nucleotides: 9. The CDR3 sequence is 16 residues long. The CDR3 sequence is CASSPGWGQGAYGYTF. The CDR3 nucleotides are TGTGCCAGCAGTCCTGGGTGGGGACAGGGGGCCTATGGCTACACCTTC.

The chain is built from TRBV7-9 and TRBJ1-1; 8 bases map to TRBD1. Germline V CDR1 and CDR2: SEHNR, FQNEAQ (reference sequence). This CDR3 is 13 amino acids long. After removal of 3 bases from V and 4 bases from J, the junction contained 1 base not matched to a gene. The chain's CDR3 is CASSFTGGTEAFF. CDR3 in DNA: TGTGCCAGCAGCTTCACAGGGGGCACTGAAGCTTTCTTT.

The chain links TRBV5-4 to TRBJ2-1; D gene unclear. Germline V gene lookup returns CDR1 SGHNT and CDR2 YYREEE (reference sequence). The ends were cut back, 1 base at V and 6 bases at J, with 14 bases in the middle. This CDR3 has 15 residues. The CDR3 DNA sequence: TGTGCCAGCAGCTTGAAAACCCTCCAAGCCAATGAGCAGTTCTTC. Amino acid sequence: CASSLKTLQANEQFF.

The rearrangement joins TRBV20-1 to TRBJ2-7, with D tentatively TRBD1 (6 bases). Germline CDR1 DFQATT, CDR2 SNEGSKA (reference sequence). V was cut by 3 bases and J by 0 bases, with 18 bases left in between. This CDR3 spans 16 amino acids. As DNA, the CDR3 is TGCAGTGCTAGCCCCCCACAGGGTAGAAGCTCCTACGAGCAGTACTTC. Translated: CSASPPQGRSSYEQYF.

J is TRBJ2-1 and V is TRBV25-1; tentatively, D is TRBD2 (7 bases). The CDR3 spans 14 residues. Trimming cost V 3 bases and J 5 bases, with 11 bases left between them. Germline V gene data show CDR1 as MGHDK and CDR2 as SYGVNS. The CDR3, as DNA: TGTGCCAGCAGTGAGAGGGGGGGCCACAATGAGCAGTTCTTC. This translates into CASSERGGHNEQFF.

V and J are TRBV5-1 and TRBJ1-4, with D tentatively TRBD1 (6 bases). This CDR3 region has 13 residues. Trimming removed 1 base from V and 5 bases from J, with 6 bases in between. Germline V gene lookup returns CDR1 SGHRS and CDR2 YFSETQ. The CDR3 DNA reads TGCGCCAGCAGCTTGACAGGGAATGAAAAACTGTTTTTT. Its translation: CASSLTGNEKLFF.

This chain connects TRBV2 to TRBJ1-5, with a weak D call TRBD1 (6 bases). CDR3 length: 14 amino acids. CDR1 is SNHLY, CDR2 FYNNEI, per germline. Trimming took 6 bases from V and 3 from J, leaving 12 bases between them. The CDR3 DNA sequence: TGTGCCAGCAGCGTACAGGGATACAATCAGCCCCAGCATTTT. As protein: CASSVQGYNQPQHF.

This chain joins TRBV15 and TRBJ2-5; TRBD1 might be the D (6 bases). The V end was cut by 0 bases, the J end by 0 bases, with 14 bases between. This CDR3 spans 17 amino acids. Germline V gene data show CDR1 as LNHNV and CDR2 as YYDKDF (reference sequence). The CDR3 sequence: CATSRDWTDLYQETQYF. CDR3 sequence (DNA): TGTGCCACCAGCAGAGACTGGACAGACCTGTACCAAGAGACCCAGTACTTC. Drawing the rest from reference TRBV15 and TRBJ2-5, the complete variable domain is DAMVIQNPRYQVTQFGKPVTLSCSQTLNHNVMYWYQQKSSQAPKLLFHYYDKDFNNEADTPDNFQSRRPNTSFCFLDIRSPGLGDTAMYLCATSRDWTDLYQETQYFGPGTRLLVL.

Written as DNA, the CDR3 is TGCGCCAGCAGCTTGGAGGGGATCCGCTATGGCTACACCTTC. It translates to CASSLEGIRYGYTF. The chain employs TRBV5-1 and TRBJ1-2, with D perhaps TRBD1 (5 bases). V dropped 0 bases and J dropped 4 bases, with 10 bases sitting between them. The germline CDR1 and CDR2 sequences are SGHRS and YFSETQ. The CDR3 has 14 amino acids.

The chain employs TRBV4-3 and TRBJ2-7; 7 bases agree with TRBD1. J gave up 5 bases and V 3 bases, and 4 bases lay outside the gene matches. The CDR3 length is 13 residues. Germline loops: CDR1 LGHNA, CDR2 YSLEER. CDR3 nucleotide sequence: TGCGCCAGCAGCCAGGCTACAGGGGACGAGCAGTACTTC. Translating gives CASSQATGDEQYF.

This sequence joins TRBV6-5 and TRBJ1-1; D might be TRBD1 (6 bases). This CDR3 has 17 residues. The germline gives CDR1 MNHEY, CDR2 SVGAGI. The V end was cut by 0 bases, the J end by 10 bases, with 24 bases between. The CDR3 loop reads CASSYSLPGVPGTGAFF. The CDR3 bases are TGTGCCAGCAGTTACTCGTTGCCAGGGGTTCCAGGGACGGGAGCTTTCTTT.

The rearrangement joins TRBV15 to TRBJ1-1, with 9 bases lining up with TRBD1. This CDR3 spans 14 amino acids. The V gene's germline CDR1 is LNHNV and CDR2 YYDKDF (reference sequence). The V gene end was trimmed by 2 bases and the J gene end by 6 bases; junction bases not matched to a gene: 4. This chain's CDR3 is CATSRPRQGAEAFF. The DNA of the CDR3 is TGTGCCACCAGCAGACCGAGACAGGGGGCTGAAGCTTTCTTT.

V is TRBV7-9 and J is TRBJ1-2; D uncertain. Trimming took 2 bases from V and 0 from J, leaving 13 bases between them. In germline, CDR1 is SEHNR, CDR2 FQNEAQ (reference sequence). The CDR3 spans 16 residues. Here the CDR3 DNA reads TGTGCCAGCAGCTTAAAATCGGGGATAGCTAACTATGGCTACACCTTC. The encoded protein is CASSLKSGIANYGYTF. The whole variable domain, filled in from reference TRBV7-9 and TRBJ1-2, reads DTGVSQNPRHKITKRGQNVTFRCDPISEHNRLYWYRQTLGQGPEFLTYFQNEAQLEKSRLLSDRFSAERPKGSFSTLEIQRTEQGDSAMYLCASSLKSGIANYGYTFGSGTRLTVV.

This clonotype has only one observation. The chain is built from TRBV9 and TRBJ1-1; 8 bases match TRBD1. V trimming: 4 bases; J trimming: 4 bases; junction bases outside the gene matches: 9. The CDR3 has 15 residues. Per germline, CDR1 SGDLS and CDR2 YYNGEE. The CDR3 sequence is CASSTPTGVGTEAFF. DNA for the CDR3: TGTGCCAGCAGCACCCCGACAGGGGTCGGCACTGAAGCTTTCTTT.

The J gene is TRBJ1-5, the V gene TRBV27; a possible D gene is TRBD1 (5 bases). CDR3 length equals 15 residues. The germline V gene has CDR1 MNHEY and CDR2 SMNVEV (reference sequence). V was pared by 3 bases and J by 6 bases, with 15 bases between. CDR3 nucleotide sequence: TGTGCCAGCAGTTTCCAGGGCGGGATTGGTCAGCCCCAGCATTTT. It is translated as CASSFQGGIGQPQHF.

This chain links TRBV4-1 with TRBJ2-5; 11 bases are shared with TRBD1. J gave up 5 bases and V 1 base, and 9 bases lay outside the gene matches. CDR3 length: 17 amino acids. Germline V gene lookup returns CDR1 MGHRA and CDR2 YSYEKL. The CDR3 nucleotides are TGCGCCAGCAGCCAAGGCGTCGGGACAGGGGGTCAGGAGACCCAGTACTTC. Protein: CASSQGVGTGGQETQYF.

The chain employs TRBV29-1 and TRBJ1-2; TRBD1 is a possible D gene (6 bases). This CDR3 has 14 residues. Germline V CDR1 and CDR2: SQVTM, ANQGSEA. V was trimmed by 0 bases and J by 4 bases, leaving 12 bases between them. CDR3 coding DNA: TGCAGCGTTGAAGACCACAGGGAAACCTATGGCTACACCTTC. Its translation: CSVEDHRETYGYTF.

The rearrangement joins TRBV29-1 to TRBJ2-1; TRBD2 agrees at 11 bases. The V gene's germline CDR1 is SQVTM and CDR2 ANQGSEA. V shed 4 bases, J shed 4 bases, and the junction held 0 bases outside the gene matches. The length of the CDR3 is 13 residues. CDR3 amino acids: CSVGLAGYNEQFF. CDR3 in DNA: TGCAGCGTTGGACTAGCGGGGTACAATGAGCAGTTCTTC.

The genes are TRBV27 and TRBJ2-1; D unresolved. The CDR3 consists of 16 residues. Trimming removed 0 bases at V and 6 bases at J, with 15 bases between. Germline loops: CDR1 MNHEY, CDR2 SMNVEV (reference sequence). The CDR3 region has the DNA TGTGCCAGCAGTTTATCGTCCAGCGCCCCGACCAATGAGCAGTTCTTC. Its protein product is CASSLSSSAPTNEQFF.